Each of the 19 T cell receptor beta chains below was sequenced from the same sample in a study of radiotherapy plus CTLA-4 blockade in lung cancer. Some clones are missing from TCRdb's copy, which holds only in-frame ones; the method was immunoSEQ multiplex PCR. The table has about 68,000 clones, around 79% seen once. The source was peripheral blood, collected from a patient treated with radiotherapy plus ipilimumab. The receptors shown here come from a human donor with non-small cell lung cancer who had a complete response to radiotherapy plus ipilimumab.

This clone has more than one count but fewer than ten. The chain is built from TRBV9 and TRBJ2-1; 10 bases are shared with TRBD2. The junction had 5 bases not matched to a gene; V was cut back by 0 bases and J by 8 bases. The V gene's germline CDR1 is SGDLS and CDR2 YYNGEE. The CDR3 length is 15 residues. As DNA, the CDR3 is TGTGCCAGCAGCGTAGCGGGTAGCGGGAGGTATGAGCAGTTCTTC. It translates to CASSVAGSGRYEQFF.

V and J are TRBV2 and TRBJ1-5, with 8 bases matching TRBD1. CDR3 length equals 14 residues. The germline CDR1 and CDR2 sequences are SNHLY and FYNNEI. J lost 2 bases, V lost 3 bases, and 0 bases had no gene match. The CDR3 here is CASSDRGRNQPQHF. The DNA for the CDR3 is TGTGCCAGCAGTGACAGGGGGCGCAATCAGCCCCAGCATTTT.

The chain uses TRBV19 and TRBJ1-6; TRBD1 matches at 8 bases. The CDR3 has 17 residues. With V trimmed by 6 bases and J by 6 bases, 13 bases remained unmatched. CDR1 LNHDA and CDR2 SQIVND come from the germline V gene (reference sequence). CDR3 in DNA: TGTGCCAGTAGGCCAGGACAGGGCCTGGTCGGTAATTCACCCCTCCACTTT. Translated, it gives CASRPGQGLVGNSPLHF.

CDR3: CASSFGGAHYGYTF. In nucleotides, the CDR3 is TGTGCCAGCAGTTTTGGGGGGGCTCACTATGGCTACACCTTC. The chain couples TRBV27 to TRBJ1-2; D perhaps matches TRBD1 (6 bases). The germline gives CDR1 MNHEY, CDR2 SMNVEV (reference sequence). The length of the CDR3 is 14 residues. Trimming pared 3 bases from V and 3 bases from J, leaving 11 bases between.

CDR3 DNA: TGTGCCAGCAGCTTGGCCGGGACTAGCGGAACAGATACGCAGTATTTT. Its translation: CASSLAGTSGTDTQYF. This chain uses TRBV11-2 with TRBJ2-3; TRBD2 aligns across 11 bases. V gave up 3 bases and J gave up 3 bases; unmatched junction bases: 5. The CDR3 runs 16 residues. Germline lookup yields CDR1 SGHAT and CDR2 FQNNGV.

This chain uses TRBV6-5 with TRBJ2-1, with D perhaps matching TRBD2 (5 bases). This CDR3 is 15 amino acids long. Germline V gene data show CDR1 as MNHEY and CDR2 as SVGAGI. The V end was cut by 6 bases, the J end by 5 bases, with 17 bases between. CDR3 loop: CASRNRDLAHNEQFF. Here the CDR3 DNA reads TGTGCCAGCAGGAACCGGGATTTAGCCCACAATGAGCAGTTCTTC.

J is TRBJ1-1 and V is TRBV7-9; the D gene is possibly TRBD1 (6 bases). The CDR3 runs to 13 residues. With 8 bases removed from V and 0 bases from J, the gap between germline ends came to 10 bases. The V gene's germline CDR1 is SEHNR and CDR2 FQNEAQ (reference sequence). CDR3 in DNA: TGTGCCAGCTGCCAGGGGCTGAACACTGAAGCTTTCTTT. As protein: CASCQGLNTEAFF. The full variable domain, completed using reference TRBV7-9 and TRBJ1-1, is DTGVSQNPRHKITKRGQNVTFRCDPISEHNRLYWYRQTLGQGPEFLTYFQNEAQLEKSRLLSDRFSAERPKGSFSTLEIQRTEQGDSAMYLCASCQGLNTEAFFGQGTRLTVV.

The rearrangement joins TRBV23-1 to TRBJ1-1; 10 bases are shared with TRBD1. TRBV23-1 qualifies as an ORF whose function is uncertain. V dropped 7 bases and J dropped 1; count of bases not matched to a gene: 21. The CDR3 contains 20 residues. As DNA, the CDR3 is TGCGCCAGCACCCACATCCGACGAGACCGGGACAGGGGACAGAACACTGAAGCTTTCTTT. Its translation is CASTHIRRDRDRGQNTEAFF.

The gene calls are TRBV10-1 and TRBJ1-1, with a tentative D call TRBD1 (5 bases). From germline, CDR1 is WNHNN and CDR2 SYGVQD (reference sequence). The CDR3 runs to 14 residues. V lost 6 bases and J lost 2, with 13 bases in between. This chain's CDR3 is CASSLHRTNTEAFF. CDR3 sequence (DNA): TGCGCCAGCAGCCTCCACAGGACAAACACTGAAGCTTTCTTT.

This clone showed up just a few times. V gene TRBV7-2 combines with J gene TRBJ2-3; 9 nucleotides agree with TRBD1. CDR1 SGHTA and CDR2 FQGNSA come from the germline V gene. The CDR3 spans 16 residues. The J segment lost 6 bases and the V segment lost 4 bases, leaving 11 bases of the junction unmatched. CDR3 coding DNA: TGTGCCAGCAGCTCCGCCCCCGGACAGGGGAGGGATACGCAGTATTTT. Translated, it gives CASSSAPGQGRDTQYF.

V and J are TRBV2 and TRBJ2-7; D assignment may be TRBD1 or TRBD2 (5 bases each). The CDR3 is 14 amino acids. V shed 6 bases and J shed 2 bases, with 14 bases lying between them. CDR1 is SNHLY and CDR2 is FYNNEI in the germline V gene. For the CDR3, the DNA is TGTGCCAGCAGAGACGGGACGTTACCCTACGAGCAGTACTTC. Protein: CASRDGTLPYEQYF.

Relative to its sample, this clone is medium-sized. V is TRBV4-3 and J is TRBJ1-6; D is perhaps TRBD1 (5 bases). Germline CDR1 is LGHNA and CDR2 is YSLEER. V was trimmed by 3 bases and J by 10 bases, leaving 10 bases between them. The CDR3 has 13 amino acids. The CDR3 reads CASSHGRDSPLHF. CDR3 sequence (DNA): TGCGCCAGCAGCCACGGACGGGACTCACCCCTCCACTTT.

The chain combines TRBV19 with TRBJ1-3, with D tentatively TRBD1 (5 bases). Per germline, CDR1 LNHDA and CDR2 SQIVND (reference sequence). The CDR3 contains 16 residues. V shed 4 bases and J shed 0 bases, with 13 bases lying between them. In DNA, the CDR3 is TGTGCCAGTAGTACCCGGGGCCTCAGCTCTGGAAACACCATATATTTT. Its translation is CASSTRGLSSGNTIYF.

The V and J genes are TRBV11-3 and TRBJ2-6; 9 nucleotides align to TRBD1. Germline V gene sequence: CDR1 SGHNT, CDR2 YENEEA. This CDR3 is built from 17 residues. The J segment lost 1 base and the V segment lost 1 base, leaving 2 bases of the junction unmatched. Here the CDR3 reads CASSLGTGVSGANVLTF. The CDR3, as DNA: TGTGCCAGCAGCTTAGGGACAGGGGTATCTGGGGCCAACGTCCTGACTTTC.

The genes are TRBV11-3 and TRBJ2-3; no definite D call. V was shortened by 7 bases and J by 1 base, with 15 bases between the two germline ends. CDR1 is SGHNT and CDR2 is YENEEA in the germline V gene. The CDR3 covers 15 residues. CDR3 coding DNA: TGTGCCAGCACTCAAGGCGGCGGCCGCACAGATACGCAGTATTTT. This gives the protein CASTQGGGRTDTQYF.

This chain joins TRBV19 and TRBJ1-1; 8 nucleotides align to TRBD1. Germline CDR1 reads LNHDA; CDR2 reads SQIVND (reference sequence). The CDR3 runs to 17 residues. V shed 0 bases and J 0 bases; nucleotides not matched to a gene: 6. The CDR3, as DNA: TGTGCCAGTAGTATAGATCTAACAGGGGGTATGAACACTGAAGCTTTCTTT. Its protein product is CASSIDLTGGMNTEAFF.

The chain has TRBV11-2 and TRBJ1-2; D not certain. The CDR3 is made up of 14 amino acids. CDR1 and CDR2 (germline): SGHAT, FQNNGV. The V end was cut by 0 bases, the J end by 6 bases, with 11 bases between. CDR3 sequence (DNA): TGTGCCAGCAGCTTAGACGGCCTTAGGGATGGCTACACCTTC. Encoded protein: CASSLDGLRDGYTF.

This clone came up a few times. V and J are TRBV19 and TRBJ1-1, with D perhaps matching TRBD1 (5 bases). This CDR3 contains 13 residues. The germline V gene has CDR1 LNHDA and CDR2 SQIVND (reference sequence). Trimming removed 7 bases from V and 1 base from J, with 10 bases in between. CDR3 amino acids: CASIRGTNTEAFF. The CDR3, as DNA: TGTGCCAGTATTCGGGGGACGAACACTGAAGCTTTCTTT.

CDR3 bases: TGTGCCAGCAGTTACCCCCGCGGCCCACGATCATCATCCTACAATGAGCAGTTCTTC. It codes for CASSYPRGPRSSSYNEQFF. The chain couples TRBV6-7 to TRBJ2-1; D gene uncertain. TRBV6-7 is sorted into the ORF group, with uncertain function. The CDR3 spans 19 residues. Trimming cost V 2 bases and J 1 base, with 21 bases left between them.